This T cell receptor (beta chain) was retrieved from a study of T cell changes during pregnancy in multiple sclerosis. This clone was counted a few times. Profiled with immunoSEQ multiplex PCR; TCRdb holds only in-frame clones, not every one. The table records tens of thousands of clones, around nine tenths of them present only once. This receptor was obtained from a female donor in good health, enrolled as a control in a pregnancy study. The sequenced sample was CD4+ T cells from peripheral blood mononuclear cells, obtained in the first trimester of pregnancy.

As DNA, the CDR3 is TGTGCCAGCAGCTCTTGGGGGGACTATGGCTACACCTTC. This codes for CASSSWGDYGYTF. The rearrangement uses TRBV7-9 and TRBJ1-2, with D possibly TRBD1 on 5 matching bases. CDR3 length: 13 amino acids. Germline V gene lookup returns CDR1 SEHNR and CDR2 FQNEAQ (reference sequence). V was cut by 4 bases and J by 3 bases, with 9 bases left in between. The complete variable domain, with remaining parts taken from reference TRBV7-9 and TRBJ1-2, reads DTGVSQNPRHKITKRGQNVTFRCDPISEHNRLYWYRQTLGQGPEFLTYFQNEAQLEKSRLLSDRFSAERPKGSFSTLEIQRTEQGDSAMYLCASSSWGDYGYTFGSGTRLTVV.